A single sample gave rise to the 7 T cell receptor beta chains below, sequenced in a study of blood T cell repertoires in COVID-19. Profiling relied on immunoSEQ multiplex PCR, and the TCRdb table lists in-frame clones only, not all of them. The table shows 70,000 to 95,000 clones, with roughly 89% occurring only once. Sequencing was done on a sample of peripheral blood. The origin of the receptors is a woman older than 75 with active COVID-19.

The rearrangement uses TRBV6-5 and TRBJ1-5; 7 bases fit TRBD1. The V gene end was trimmed by 6 bases and the J gene end by 0 bases; junction bases not matched to a gene: 2. The CDR3 runs 14 residues. Germline assignment: CDR1 MNHEY and CDR2 SVGAGI. The CDR3 sequence: CASSGQASNQPQHF. CDR3 DNA: TGTGCCAGCAGCGGACAGGCTAGCAATCAGCCCCAGCATTTT.

This clone was picked up one time. J is TRBJ2-3 and V is TRBV11-2; 9 nucleotides agree with TRBD2. The junction had 6 bases not matched to a gene; V was cut back by 0 bases and J by 8 bases. The CDR3 loop spans 15 amino acids. Germline CDR1 is SGHAT and CDR2 is FQNNGV. The CDR3 reads CASSLDGTAGGTQYF. CDR3 DNA sequence: TGTGCCAGCAGCTTAGATGGGACAGCGGGAGGTACGCAGTATTTT.

This clone was seen a few times. The V call is TRBV28, the J call TRBJ1-2; D gene ambiguous. There are 12 residues in the CDR3. Between the trimmed V and J ends, which lost 5 bases and 3 bases, there was a span of 7 bases. Germline assignment: CDR1 MDHEN and CDR2 SYDVKM. The DNA for the CDR3 is TGTGCCAGCAGTGTGGCAGACTATGGCTACACCTTC. It yields the protein CASSVADYGYTF.

The chain recombines TRBV5-1 with TRBJ1-3; the match to TRBD1 covers 7 bases. V lost 4 bases to trimming and J lost 4 bases; unmatched junction nucleotides: 5. Germline V gene data show CDR1 as SGHRS and CDR2 as YFSETQ. The CDR3 is made up of 14 amino acids. The CDR3 sequence: CASSRGTAGNTIYF. CDR3 nucleotides: TGCGCCAGCAGCAGAGGGACAGCCGGAAACACCATATATTTT.

V usage is TRBV24-1 and J usage is TRBJ2-1; 8 positions match TRBD2. V dropped 3 bases and J dropped 12; count of bases not matched to a gene: 3. Germline V gives CDR1 KGHDR, CDR2 SFDVKD. This CDR3 spans 12 amino acids. In DNA, the CDR3 is TGTGCCACCAGTGATCAACTAGCGGCGCAGTTCTTC. Translating gives CATSDQLAAQFF.

This chain joins TRBV30 and TRBJ2-7; D might be TRBD2 (6 bases). The germline CDR1 and CDR2 sequences are GTSNPN and SVGIG (reference sequence). The CDR3 totals 16 residues. Trimming cost V 2 bases and J 3 bases, with 20 bases left between them. CDR3 region: CAWSHHFGRGLYEQYF. The DNA for the CDR3 is TGTGCCTGGAGTCATCACTTCGGGCGGGGACTCTACGAGCAGTACTTC.

This clone was found once. This chain connects TRBV6-2 or TRBV6-3 to TRBJ2-1; no clear D gene. The germline gives CDR1 MNHEY, CDR2 SVGEGT. This CDR3 contains 18 residues. Trimming cost V 2 bases and J 5 bases, with 22 bases left between them. The CDR3 nucleotides are TGTGCCAGCAGTTACCAAGCTTTAGCTGTAAAGCGAAACAATGAGCAGTTCTTC. Amino acid sequence: CASSYQALAVKRNNEQFF.